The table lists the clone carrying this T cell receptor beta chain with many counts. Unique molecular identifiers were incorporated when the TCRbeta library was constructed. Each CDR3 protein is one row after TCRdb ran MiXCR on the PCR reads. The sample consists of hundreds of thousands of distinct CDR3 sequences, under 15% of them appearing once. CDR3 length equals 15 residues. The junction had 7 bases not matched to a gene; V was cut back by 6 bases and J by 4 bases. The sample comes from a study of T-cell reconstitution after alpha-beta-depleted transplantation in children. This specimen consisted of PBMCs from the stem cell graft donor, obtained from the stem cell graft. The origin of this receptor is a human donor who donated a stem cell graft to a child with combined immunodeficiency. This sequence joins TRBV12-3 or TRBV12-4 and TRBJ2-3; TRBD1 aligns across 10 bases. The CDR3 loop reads CASRPDRGRADTQYF. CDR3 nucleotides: TGTGCCAGCAGGCCAGACAGGGGGCGGGCAGATACGCAGTATTTT.